The 26 T cell receptor beta chains listed next were all sequenced from one sample in a study of blood T cell repertoires in COVID-19. Repertoires were generated with immunoSEQ multiplex PCR, while TCRdb's copy carries only in-frame clones and drops some. Here the sample spans about 170,000 clones, approximately 85% being singletons. The specimen was peripheral blood. These receptors all come from a man in his 60s who had recovered from COVID-19.

V usage is TRBV3-1 (or the pseudogene TRBV3-2) and J usage is TRBJ1-2; unclear D gene. The CDR3 has 11 residues. The germline V gene has CDR1 LGHDT and CDR2 YNNKEL (reference sequence). The V and J ends lost 3 bases and 8 bases respectively, with 7 bases between them. The CDR3 loop is CASSQTHGYTF. The CDR3 bases are TGTGCCAGCAGCCAGACTCACGGCTACACCTTC.

The V call is TRBV2, the J call TRBJ1-2; D gene ambiguous. The CDR3 runs 14 residues. Germline CDR1 and CDR2: SNHLY and FYNNEI. The germline V and J ends were trimmed by 1 base and 5 bases, with 11 bases remaining between them. In nucleotides, the CDR3 is TGTGCCAGCAGTGAAGTGATTTGGGCTTATGGCTACACCTTC. Its translation: CASSEVIWAYGYTF.

V usage is TRBV6-5 and J usage is TRBJ2-1, with D hard to call. The length of the CDR3 is 13 residues. Germline values: CDR1 MNHEY, CDR2 SVGAGI. V shed 6 bases and J shed 5 bases, with 11 bases lying between them. The CDR3 DNA reads as TGTGCCAGCAGCCCCATGGGCAACAATGAGCAGTTCTTC. Its translation is CASSPMGNNEQFF.

This chain uses TRBV2 with TRBJ2-3; 9 bases map to TRBD1. CDR1 is SNHLY and CDR2 is FYNNEI in the germline V gene. V lost 6 bases to trimming and J lost 3 bases; unmatched junction nucleotides: 13. This CDR3 region has 17 residues. CDR3 loop: CASSSPAQGARTDTQYF. In DNA, the CDR3 is TGTGCCAGCAGCTCCCCGGCACAGGGGGCGCGAACAGATACGCAGTATTTT.

The chain is built from TRBV19 and TRBJ2-3, with TRBD1 matching 11 bases. Trimming removed 1 base from V and 5 bases from J; junction bases left unmatched: 2. Germline V gene lookup returns CDR1 LNHDA and CDR2 SQIVND (reference sequence). The length of the CDR3 is 15 residues. The CDR3 region is CASSIGGQGVDTQYF. In DNA form, the CDR3 reads TGTGCCAGTAGTATAGGGGGACAGGGGGTAGATACGCAGTATTTT. Filled out from reference TRBV19 and TRBJ2-3, the complete variable domain reads DGGITQSPKYLFRKEGQNVTLSCEQNLNHDAMYWYRQDPGQGLRLIYYSQIVNDFQKGDIAEGYSVSREKKESFPLTVTSAQKNPTAFYLCASSIGGQGVDTQYFGPGTRLTVL.

The V call is TRBV7-6, the J call TRBJ2-3; 8 bases are a match to TRBD2. Germline CDR1 is SGHVS and CDR2 is FNYEAQ. With V trimmed by 2 bases and J by 2 bases, 9 bases remained unmatched. CDR3 size: 17 residues. This CDR3 is CASSLLPSGGTTDTQYF. The CDR3 DNA sequence: TGTGCCAGCAGCTTACTGCCCAGCGGGGGCACCACAGATACGCAGTATTTT.

The J gene is TRBJ1-1, the V gene TRBV7-6; maybe TRBD1 (5 bases). CDR1 SGHVS and CDR2 FNYEAQ come from the germline V gene. This CDR3 has 13 residues. V was trimmed by 5 bases and J by 6 bases, leaving 13 bases between them. For the CDR3, the DNA is TGTGCCAGCAGCGCCTTAGGGGTCCCTGAAGCTTTCTTT. This gives the protein CASSALGVPEAFF.

The chain uses TRBV30 and TRBJ2-1; TRBD2 aligns across 12 bases. CDR1 is GTSNPN, CDR2 SVGIG, per germline (reference sequence). The CDR3 runs 13 residues. The V gene end was trimmed by 7 bases and the J gene end by 6 bases; junction bases not matched to a gene: 4. In DNA form, the CDR3 reads TGTGCCTTCGCTAGCGGGGGGGCCAATGAGCAGTTCTTC. Protein product: CAFASGGANEQFF.

The chain has TRBV7-2 and TRBJ1-1; 7 bases are shared with TRBD1. Losses at the gene ends were 3 bases for V and 1 base for J; bases not matched to a gene: 2. Germline V gene data show CDR1 as SGHTA and CDR2 as FQGNSA. This CDR3 has 14 residues. The CDR3: CASSFGQENTEAFF. The CDR3 region has the DNA TGTGCCAGCAGCTTCGGACAGGAGAACACTGAAGCTTTCTTT. The whole variable domain, filled in from reference TRBV7-2 and TRBJ1-1, reads GAGVSQSPSNKVTEKGKDVELRCDPISGHTALYWYRQSLGQGLEFLIYFQGNSAPDKSGLPSDRFSAERTGGSVSTLTIQRTQQEDSAVYLCASSFGQENTEAFFGQGTRLTVV.

This rearrangement joins TRBV11-3 to TRBJ2-3; 7 nucleotides match TRBD2. CDR1 SGHNT and CDR2 YENEEA come from the germline V gene. V trimming: 5 bases; J trimming: 4 bases; junction bases outside the gene matches: 9. The CDR3 is 15 amino acids. For the CDR3, the DNA is TGTGCCAGCAGCCCAGGCGGCGGGGGTGCAGATACGCAGTATTTT. Encoded protein: CASSPGGGGADTQYF.

This sequence joins TRBV15 and TRBJ2-7; D not certain. Germline CDR1 LNHNV, CDR2 YYDKDF (reference sequence). The CDR3 totals 13 residues. V was shortened by 3 bases and J by 3 bases, with 9 bases between the two germline ends. This chain's CDR3 is CATSRESFYEQYF. CDR3 DNA: TGTGCCACCAGCAGGGAGTCCTTCTACGAGCAGTACTTC.

This chain connects TRBV7-9 to TRBJ2-3; 8 bases are a match to TRBD1. The CDR3 spans 13 residues. Germline V CDR1 and CDR2: SEHNR, FQNEAQ (reference sequence). J was trimmed by 5 bases and V by 6 bases; bases with no gene match: 4. In DNA, the CDR3 is TGTGCCAGCAGTCGACAGGGGAGAGATACGCAGTATTTT. Translation: CASSRQGRDTQYF.

This chain uses TRBV28 with TRBJ2-7; perhaps TRBD1 as D (5 bases). Trimming took off 3 bases at V and 0 bases at J, with 12 bases between the two ends. In germline, CDR1 is MDHEN, CDR2 SYDVKM. CDR3 length equals 15 residues. The CDR3, as DNA: TGTGCCAGCAGTTTTGCAGGGAAGAGCTCCTACGAGCAGTACTTC. Translating it yields CASSFAGKSSYEQYF. Combining the CDR3 with reference TRBV28 and TRBJ2-7 gives the whole variable domain DVKVTQSSRYLVKRTGEKVFLECVQDMDHENMFWYRQDPGLGLRLIYFSYDVKMKEKGDIPEGYSVSREKKERFSLILESASTNQTSMYLCASSFAGKSSYEQYFGPGTRLTVT.

CDR3 in amino acids: CASNGGMSYNEQFF. Here the CDR3 DNA reads TGTGCCAGCAATGGAGGTATGAGTTACAATGAGCAGTTCTTC. The chain links TRBV6-5 to TRBJ2-1; D might be TRBD2 (5 bases). The CDR3 runs to 14 residues. Between the trimmed V and J ends, which lost 7 bases and 4 bases, there was a span of 14 bases. Germline assignment: CDR1 MNHEY and CDR2 SVGAGI.

This chain connects TRBV28 to TRBJ1-4; the D gene is possibly TRBD1 (6 bases). This CDR3 has 12 residues. From germline, CDR1 is MDHEN and CDR2 SYDVKM. V lost 6 bases and J lost 14, with 16 bases in between. CDR3 sequence (DNA): TGTGCCAGCAGAGAGGAAACAGGGAAGCTGTTTTTT. This translates into CASREETGKLFF.

The chain joins TRBV6-6 to TRBJ1-2; possible D gene TRBD1, 5 bases. Germline loops: CDR1 MNHNY, CDR2 SVGAGI (reference sequence). There are 13 residues in the CDR3. Trimming shortened V by 5 bases and J by 3 bases, and 10 bases separated the two germline ends. The DNA for the CDR3 is TGTGCCAGCAGTCCGACAGAATACTATGGCTACACCTTC. As protein: CASSPTEYYGYTF.

The V and J genes are TRBV2 and TRBJ2-5, with D uncertain. This CDR3 contains 12 residues. Trimming removed 6 bases at V and 0 bases at J, with 5 bases between. Germline CDR1 SNHLY, CDR2 FYNNEI. This chain's CDR3 is CASRADQETQYF. The CDR3 nucleotides are TGTGCCAGCAGGGCCGACCAAGAGACCCAGTACTTC.

About this clone: Other DNA sequences in this specimen translate into the identical CDR3. This sequence joins TRBV5-1 and TRBJ1-1, with 10 bases lining up with TRBD1. This CDR3 contains 15 residues. Germline CDR1 and CDR2: SGHRS and YFSETQ. V shed 3 bases and J 1 base; nucleotides not matched to a gene: 3. The DNA for the CDR3 is TGCGCCAGCAGCTCGGGGACAGGGGAGAACACTGAAGCTTTCTTT. Amino acids: CASSSGTGENTEAFF.

The CDR3: CATSDSTAGEKLFF. CDR3 nucleotides: TGTGCCACCAGTGATTCGACTGCTGGAGAAAAACTGTTTTTT. This chain joins TRBV24-1 and TRBJ1-4; D gene uncertain. The CDR3 length is 14 residues. Germline CDR1 is KGHDR and CDR2 is SFDVKD. V lost 2 bases and J lost 8, with 11 bases in between.

The J gene is TRBJ1-5, the V gene TRBV6-6; D call uncertain. Germline CDR1 reads MNHNY; CDR2 reads SVGAGI (reference sequence). Trimming removed 8 bases at V and 0 bases at J, with 11 bases between. The CDR3 spans 14 residues. CDR3 DNA sequence: TGTGCCAGCCGAAAACAGTCTAGCAATCAGCCCCAGCATTTT. Translation gives CASRKQSSNQPQHF.

This clone was detected only once. The chain combines TRBV4-1 with TRBJ1-2, with unresolved D. The germline V gene has CDR1 MGHRA and CDR2 YSYEKL. The CDR3 has 15 residues. Trimming removed 0 bases from V and 5 bases from J, with 13 bases in between. CDR3 in DNA: TGCGCCAGCAGCCAAGATCGAGGTTCCGGTTATGGCTACACCTTC. This translates into CASSQDRGSGYGYTF.

CDR3 bases: TGTGCCAGCAGTTACTCGGACAGGGGTATGAGTGAGCAGTTCTTC. Translation gives CASSYSDRGMSEQFF. The gene calls are TRBV6-6 and TRBJ2-1; 9 bases match TRBD1. Trimming removed 0 bases from V and 9 bases from J; junction bases left unmatched: 6. This CDR3 region has 15 residues. The V gene's germline CDR1 is MNHNY and CDR2 SVGAGI (reference sequence).

The CDR3 here is CASSLGRAATGELFF. As DNA, the CDR3 is TGTGCCAGCAGCTTGGGCAGGGCGGCCACCGGGGAGCTGTTTTTT. The chain carries TRBV11-3 and TRBJ2-2, with D tentatively TRBD1 (5 bases). V lost 3 bases and J 4 bases, leaving 12 bases between the germline ends. The CDR3 sequence is 15 residues long. Germline CDR1 SGHNT, CDR2 YENEEA.

The gene calls are TRBV3-1 (or the pseudogene TRBV3-2) and TRBJ2-7, with a possible D match to TRBD2 (5 bases). The length of the CDR3 is 16 residues. Germline CDR1 is LGHDT and CDR2 is YNNKEL (reference sequence). The germline V and J ends were trimmed by 2 bases and 5 bases, with 19 bases remaining between them. The chain's CDR3 is CASSQTHRGLEHEQYF. For the CDR3, the DNA is TGTGCCAGCAGCCAAACCCACCGGGGATTAGAACACGAGCAGTACTTC.

The chain combines TRBV29-1 with TRBJ1-3; D is possibly TRBD1 (6 bases). The germline gives CDR1 SQVTM, CDR2 ANQGSEA. The CDR3 runs to 14 residues. Trimming cost V 6 bases and J 3 bases, with 15 bases left between them. CDR3 DNA: TGCAGCGTCACCACGGGCAGGGGTGGAAACACCATATATTTT. Its protein is CSVTTGRGGNTIYF.

V and J are TRBV5-8 and TRBJ2-5, with D hard to call. The V end was cut by 6 bases, the J end by 1 base, with 10 bases between. Per the germline V gene, CDR1 is SGHTS and CDR2 is YDEGEE. This CDR3 comprises 13 residues. The CDR3 nucleotides are TGTGCCAGCAACGACGGAGTCCAAGAGACCCAGTACTTC. It yields the protein CASNDGVQETQYF.